This T cell receptor beta chain came from a study of blood T cell repertoires in COVID-19. Study as a whole: Some COVID-19 samples were acute and others convalescent; all came from the United States, Italy and Spain. From T cells, B-cell-depleted T cells, or PBMCs came the material, which was cDNA or gDNA.

Source study methods: The authors estimated nucleated cell counts from reference gene primer amplification. Only in-frame clones appear in the TCRdb table, and some are missing; sequencing was by immunoSEQ multiplex PCR. The V and J calls and the clone size are those of that table, but D and trimming were determined from the DNA. The sample has fewer than 100,000 clones, around 90% seen once; the top ten hold roughly 45%. Specimen: peripheral blood. The TCR comes from a human donor in a cohort sampled during active COVID-19.

This CDR3 is CASSRLAVNTGELFF. CDR3 nucleotide sequence: TGTGCCAGCAGCCGTCTAGCGGTGAACACCGGGGAGCTGTTTTTT. The chain combines TRBV5-8 with TRBJ2-2, with 7 bases matching TRBD2. This CDR3 has 15 amino acids. CDR1 and CDR2 (germline): SGHTS, YDEGEE. With V trimmed by 4 bases and J by 1 base, 4 bases remained unmatched.